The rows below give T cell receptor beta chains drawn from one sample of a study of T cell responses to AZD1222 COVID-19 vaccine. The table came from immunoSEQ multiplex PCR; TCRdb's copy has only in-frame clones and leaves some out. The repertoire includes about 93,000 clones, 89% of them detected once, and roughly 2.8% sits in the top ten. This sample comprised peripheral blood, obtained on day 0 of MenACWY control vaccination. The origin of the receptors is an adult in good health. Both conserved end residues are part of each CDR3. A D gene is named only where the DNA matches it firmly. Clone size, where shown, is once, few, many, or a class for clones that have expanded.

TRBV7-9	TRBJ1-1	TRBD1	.	CASSARVGQGRTEAFF	TGTGCCAGCAGCGCTCGCGTGGGACAGGGTCGCACTGAAGCTTTCTTT
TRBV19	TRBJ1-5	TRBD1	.	CASKGTGVQPQHF	TGTGCCAGTAAGGGGACAGGGGTTCAGCCCCAGCATTTT
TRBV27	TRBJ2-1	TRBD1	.	CASSLYGQANNEQFF	TGTGCCAGCAGTTTATACGGACAGGCCAATAATGAGCAGTTCTTC
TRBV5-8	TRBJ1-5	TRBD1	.	CASSLFSRTGGANQPQHF	TGTGCCAGCAGCTTGTTCTCGCGGACAGGGGGGGCGAATCAGCCCCAGCATTTT
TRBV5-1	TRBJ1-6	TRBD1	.	CASSWTGTGDNSPLHF	TGCGCCAGCAGCTGGACCGGGACAGGGGATAATTCACCCCTCCACTTT
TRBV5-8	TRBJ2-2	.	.	CASSLAGMNGELFF	TGTGCCAGCAGCTTGGCAGGGATGAACGGGGAGCTGTTTTTT
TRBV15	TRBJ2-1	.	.	CATSREGRGHSNEQFF	TGTGCCACCAGCAGAGAGGGCCGGGGCCACTCGAATGAGCAGTTCTTC
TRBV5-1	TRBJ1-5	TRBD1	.	CASSPGQGNQPQHF	TGCGCCAGCAGCCCCGGACAGGGGAATCAGCCCCAGCATTTT
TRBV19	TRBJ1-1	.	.	CASSPIVRANTEAFF	TGTGCCAGTAGTCCCATTGTCCGGGCTAACACTGAAGCTTTCTTT
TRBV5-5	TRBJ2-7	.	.	CASSGDLGREQYF	TGTGCCAGCAGCGGAGACTTGGGACGCGAGCAGTACTTC
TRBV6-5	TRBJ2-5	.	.	CASSSTGWWETQYF	TGTGCCAGCAGCTCGACAGGTTGGTGGGAGACCCAGTACTTC
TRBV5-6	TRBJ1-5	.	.	CASSLAADNQPQHF	TGTGCCAGCAGCTTGGCGGCCGACAATCAGCCCCAGCATTTT
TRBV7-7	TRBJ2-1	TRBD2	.	CASSNTGLGGDEQFF	TGTGCCAGCAGCAATACGGGACTAGGAGGGGATGAGCAGTTCTTC
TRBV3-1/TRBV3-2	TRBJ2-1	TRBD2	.	CASSISGGSPNEQFF	TGTGCCAGCAGCATTAGCGGGGGGAGCCCCAATGAGCAGTTCTTC
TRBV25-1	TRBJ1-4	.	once	CASRDQDSDGERLFF	TGTGCCAGCAGAGACCAAGACAGCGATGGGGAGAGACTGTTTTTT
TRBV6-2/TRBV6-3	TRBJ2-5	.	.	CASSLGETQYF	TGTGCCAGCAGCTTAGGGGAGACCCAGTACTTC
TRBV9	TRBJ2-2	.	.	CASSLRTEQNTGELFF	TGTGCCAGCAGCCTAAGGACAGAACAGAACACCGGGGAGCTGTTTTTT
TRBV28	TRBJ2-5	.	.	CASALAGFQETQYF	TGTGCCAGCGCCCTAGCAGGCTTTCAAGAGACCCAGTACTTC
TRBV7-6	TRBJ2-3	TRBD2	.	CASSLLGGGAADTQYF	TGTGCCAGCAGCTTATTGGGCGGGGGGGCCGCAGATACGCAGTATTTT
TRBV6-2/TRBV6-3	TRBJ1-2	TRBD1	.	CASSYTGQGPGYTF	TGTGCCAGCAGTTACACGGGACAGGGGCCTGGCTACACCTTC
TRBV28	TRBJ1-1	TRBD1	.	CASSFPRQGQGLTEAFF	TGTGCCAGCAGTTTCCCCAGGCAGGGACAGGGATTAACTGAAGCTTTCTTT
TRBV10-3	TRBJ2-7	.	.	CAISEGLEYEQYF	TGTGCCATCAGTGAAGGGTTGGAGTACGAGCAGTACTTC
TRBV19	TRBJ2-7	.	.	CASSQGAYEQYF	TGTGCCAGTAGTCAAGGAGCCTACGAGCAGTACTTC
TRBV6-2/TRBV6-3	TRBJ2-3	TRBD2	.	CASSSFRTSGNTQYF	TGTGCCAGCAGTTCCTTTAGGACTAGCGGGAATACGCAGTATTTT
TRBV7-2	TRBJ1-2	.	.	CASSLGSRYGYTF	TGTGCCAGCAGCTTAGGCAGCCGCTATGGCTACACCTTC
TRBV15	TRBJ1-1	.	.	CATSGGRTEAFF	TGTGCCACCAGCGGGGGGAGAACTGAAGCTTTCTTT
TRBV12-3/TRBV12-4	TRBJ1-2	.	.	CASSFREYGYTF	TGTGCCAGCAGTTTCCGGGAATATGGCTACACCTTC
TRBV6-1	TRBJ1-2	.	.	CASSDRSWGDKPNYGYTF	TGTGCCAGCAGTGATCGAAGTTGGGGGGACAAACCTAACTATGGCTACACCTTC
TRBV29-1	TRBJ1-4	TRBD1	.	CSVEGGTATNEKLFF	TGCAGCGTTGAAGGGGGGACAGCAACTAATGAAAAACTGTTTTTT
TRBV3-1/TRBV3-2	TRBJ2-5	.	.	CASSQDLETQYF	TGTGCCAGCAGCCAAGATCTGGAGACCCAGTACTTC
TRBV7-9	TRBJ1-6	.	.	CASSFGRVGHSPLHF	TGTGCCAGCAGCTTCGGCAGGGTGGGGCATTCACCCCTCCACTTT
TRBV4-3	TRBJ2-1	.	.	CASSQNRVTYNEQFF	TGCGCCAGCAGCCAAAACAGGGTGACCTACAATGAGCAGTTCTTC
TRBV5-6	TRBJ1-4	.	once	CASSPRMAAVNEKLFF	TGTGCCAGCAGCCCCCGGATGGCAGCGGTTAATGAAAAACTGTTTTTT
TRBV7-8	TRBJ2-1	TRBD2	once	CASSLRMSGGPNVYNEQFF	TGTGCCAGCAGCTTGAGGATGAGCGGGGGGCCCAATGTTTACAATGAGCAGTTCTTC
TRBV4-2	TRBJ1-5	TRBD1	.	CASSRGTAHQPQHF	TGTGCCAGCAGCCGTGGGACAGCACATCAGCCCCAGCATTTT
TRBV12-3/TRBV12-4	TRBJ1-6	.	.	CASSFRASLHF	TGTGCCAGCAGTTTTAGGGCCTCCCTCCACTTT
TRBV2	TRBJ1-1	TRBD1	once	CASSARTGNTEAFF	TGTGCCAGCAGTGCGAGGACAGGGAACACTGAAGCTTTCTTT
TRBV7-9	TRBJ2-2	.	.	CASDFTEGWGTGELFF	TGTGCCAGCGACTTTACTGAGGGTTGGGGGACCGGGGAGCTGTTTTTT
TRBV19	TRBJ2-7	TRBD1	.	CASSTPFMTGEGYEQYF	TGTGCCAGTAGTACCCCCTTTATGACAGGGGAAGGATACGAGCAGTACTTC
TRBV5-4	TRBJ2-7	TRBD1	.	CASSSPVAGQGAYEQYF	TGTGCCAGCAGCTCCCCGGTCGCTGGACAGGGGGCTTACGAGCAGTACTTC
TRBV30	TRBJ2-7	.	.	CAWAPFYTSSYEQYF	TGTGCCTGGGCCCCTTTCTACACAAGCTCCTACGAGCAGTACTTC
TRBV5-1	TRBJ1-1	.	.	CASSLLDTLNTEAFF	TGCGCCAGCAGCTTGTTGGACACCCTGAACACTGAAGCTTTCTTT
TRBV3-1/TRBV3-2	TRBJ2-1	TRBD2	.	CASRWTSGNNEQFF	TGTGCCAGCAGATGGACTAGCGGGAACAATGAGCAGTTCTTC
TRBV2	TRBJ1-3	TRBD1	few	CASSEPLDRGSGNTIYF	TGTGCCAGCAGTGAACCCTTGGACAGGGGTTCTGGAAACACCATATATTTT
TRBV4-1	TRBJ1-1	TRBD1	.	CASSPGTGTEAFF	TGCGCCAGCAGCCCGGGGACAGGCACTGAAGCTTTCTTT
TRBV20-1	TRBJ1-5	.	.	CSAGTGLQHF	TGCAGTGCTGGTACAGGGCTCCAGCATTTT
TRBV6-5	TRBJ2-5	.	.	CASSAGRVVQETQYF	TGTGCCAGCAGCGCGGGCAGGGTCGTGCAAGAGACCCAGTACTTC
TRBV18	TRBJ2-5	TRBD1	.	CASSPKGTGETQYF	TGTGCCAGCTCACCAAAGGGGACAGGAGAGACCCAGTACTTC
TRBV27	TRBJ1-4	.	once	CASSSLGTELFF	TGTGCCAGCAGTTCCCTCGGCACCGAACTGTTTTTT
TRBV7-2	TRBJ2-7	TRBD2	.	CASSVGGGVYEQYF	TGTGCCAGCAGCGTCGGGGGGGGCGTCTACGAGCAGTACTTC
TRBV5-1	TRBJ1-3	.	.	CASSLAVGASSGNTIYF	TGCGCCAGCAGCTTGGCCGTGGGCGCCAGCTCTGGAAACACCATATATTTT
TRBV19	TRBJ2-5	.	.	CATSPRDIFGETQYF	TGTGCCACCTCACCGAGGGACATCTTTGGGGAGACCCAGTACTTC